This is a list of T cell receptor beta chains from one sample in a study of PD-1 blockade in classical Hodgkin lymphoma. Only in-frame clones appear in the TCRdb table, and some are missing; sequencing was by immunoSEQ multiplex PCR. There are approximately 99,000 clones in the sample; 80% to 90% occur only once, and just under 20% lies in the top ten. The starting material was peripheral blood mononuclear cells (PBMCs), obtained before the second cycle of nivolumab. These receptor sequences come from a human donor with classical Hodgkin lymphoma. Both conserved end residues are part of each CDR3. Fields, in order: J gene, V gene, clone size, D gene, CDR3 DNA, CDR3 protein. D genes are given only for firm matches. Some rows have no size entry. The others give once, few or many, or a class for an expanded clone.

TRBJ2-1 | TRBV7-9 | - | TRBD2 | TGTGCCAGCACCCTTCTACTAGCGGGAGGCACAAATGAGCAGTTCTTC | CASTLLLAGGTNEQFF
TRBJ1-2 | TRBV6-4 | - | - | TGTGCCAGCAGTGAATCCCCCACGGCTTATGGCTACACCTTC | CASSESPTAYGYTF
TRBJ2-1 | TRBV29-1 | - | - | TGCAGCGTCGGTGAGCAGGGTTCCAAAAAGTACAATGAGCAGTTCTTC | CSVGEQGSKKYNEQFF
TRBJ2-7 | TRBV7-9 | once | - | TGTGCCAGCAGCTTAGTTAGCGGATCCTACGAGCAGTACTTC | CASSLVSGSYEQYF
TRBJ2-3 | TRBV12-5 | - | - | TGTGCTAGTGGTTTACCTCCAGATACGCAGTATTTT | CASGLPPDTQYF
TRBJ2-3 | TRBV7-2 | - | TRBD2 | TGTGCCAGCAGCTCGATTAGCGGGAGCACAGATACGCAGTATTTT | CASSSISGSTDTQYF
TRBJ2-3 | TRBV7-2 | - | TRBD2 | TGTGCCAGCAGCTTAGCGATACTAGCGGACACAGATACGCAGTATTTT | CASSLAILADTDTQYF
TRBJ2-1 | TRBV6-4 | - | TRBD1 | TGTGCCAGCAGTCGGGGGACAGGGCTGGATGAGCAGTTCTTC | CASSRGTGLDEQFF
TRBJ2-3 | TRBV14 | once | - | TGTGCCAGCAGCCAAGAAGTTTCTAGCTTAGGCACAGATACGCAGTATTTT | CASSQEVSSLGTDTQYF
TRBJ2-5 | TRBV2 | - | - | TGTGCCAGCAGCGAGGACAGAAAAGAGACCCAGTACTTC | CASSEDRKETQYF
TRBJ2-1 | TRBV5-5 | - | - | TGTGCCAGCAGCCATTGGACTATCTACAATGAGCAGTTCTTC | CASSHWTIYNEQFF
TRBJ2-4 | TRBV4-1 | - | TRBD1 | TGCGCCAGCAGCCAACCGGGACAGGGGGCCCAAAACATTCAGTACTTC | CASSQPGQGAQNIQYF
TRBJ1-3 | TRBV29-1 | - | - | TGCAGCGGACACCTCCGGGGGGGCTCTGGAAACACCATATATTTT | CSGHLRGGSGNTIYF
TRBJ1-1 | TRBV5-6 | - | TRBD1 | TGTGCCAGCAGCTCCCTGGTGGGACAGGGTAGTTCGACTGAAGCTTTCTTT | CASSSLVGQGSSTEAFF
TRBJ1-2 | TRBV30 | - | - | TGTGCCTGGCAAAATCCGGGACACGAAGCTAACTATGGCTACACCTTC | CAWQNPGHEANYGYTF
TRBJ1-1 | TRBV6-6 | - | - | TGTGCCAGCAGTTACAGGTTGAACACTGAAGCTTTCTTT | CASSYRLNTEAFF
TRBJ1-1 | TRBV27 | - | TRBD1 | TGTGCCAGCAGTACCGCGGGACAGGGAGCCCCCCGCCGATTTTTT | CASSTAGQGAPRRFF
TRBJ2-3 | TRBV10-1 | - | - | TGCGCCACCTCCGCAGGACCCACAGATACGCAGTATTTT | CATSAGPTDTQYF
TRBJ2-7 | TRBV10-3 | - | - | TGTGCCATCAGAGAGGGCCCCGCCCGATCCTACGAGCAGTACTTC | CAIREGPARSYEQYF
TRBJ2-5 | TRBV5-8 | - | - | TGTGCCAGCAGCTTGGGGTCTCTCGGGGAGACCCAGTACTTC | CASSLGSLGETQYF
TRBJ2-2 | TRBV5-5 | - | TRBD1 | TGTGCCAGCAGCCGCGGGACAGGGCACACCGGGGAGCTGTTTTTT | CASSRGTGHTGELFF
TRBJ1-2 | TRBV7-2 | - | - | TGTGCCAGCAGCTTGAACAGCAACTATGGCTACACCTTC | CASSLNSNYGYTF
TRBJ2-5 | TRBV10-3 | - | - | TGTGCCATCAGTGAGTCGGAGCAACTAGAGGACCTTTGGGAGACCCAGTACTTC | CAISESEQLEDLWETQYF
TRBJ2-7 | TRBV7-6 | - | - | TGTGCCAGCAGCTTGGGTAGCGCTAAAAGCTCCTACGAGCAGTACTTC | CASSLGSAKSSYEQYF
TRBJ2-7 | TRBV29-1 | - | - | TGCAGCGTTCGACCGACCGAATCCTACGAGCAGTACTTC | CSVRPTESYEQYF
TRBJ2-7 | TRBV11-2 | - | - | TGTGCCAGCAGCGGGGGACCACGGGTTGTCGAGCAGTACTTC | CASSGGPRVVEQYF
TRBJ1-4 | TRBV28 | - | - | TGTGCCAGCAGTTCACCTGACGGTTCAACTAATGAAAAACTGTTTTTT | CASSSPDGSTNEKLFF
TRBJ2-7 | TRBV6-1 | - | TRBD1 | TGTGCCAGCAGTGACTGGACAGGGTACTACGAGCAGTACTTC | CASSDWTGYYEQYF
TRBJ2-7 | TRBV6-5 | - | TRBD1 | TGTGCCAGCAGTTACAGGGGGCACGAGCAGTACTTC | CASSYRGHEQYF
TRBJ2-7 | TRBV7-9 | - | - | TGTGCCAGCAGCTTCCTGGCGGGGGAGCAGTACTTC | CASSFLAGEQYF
TRBJ2-3 | TRBV4-2 | - | TRBD2 | TGTGCCAGCAGCCAGAGGACTAGCGGGAGCACAGATACGCAGTATTTT | CASSQRTSGSTDTQYF
TRBJ2-7 | TRBV28 | - | - | TGTGCCAGCAGTCCCCTGGCAGGACCTACCTACGAGCAGTACTTC | CASSPLAGPTYEQYF
TRBJ2-1 | TRBV4-1 | - | - | TGCGCCAGCAGCGGGTGGCCCTACAATGAGCAGTTCTTC | CASSGWPYNEQFF
TRBJ2-4 | TRBV5-1 | - | - | TGCGCCAGCAGCGGGGGGACTGGGGACATTCAGTACTTC | CASSGGTGDIQYF
TRBJ1-5 | TRBV29-1 | - | TRBD1 | TGCAGCGTTGAAGTACAGGGGTCTGGCAATCAGCCCCAGCATTTT | CSVEVQGSGNQPQHF
TRBJ2-2 | TRBV30 | - | - | TGTGCCTGGAGTGAGGTCACCGGGGAGCTGTTTTTT | CAWSEVTGELFF
TRBJ2-2 | TRBV7-2 | few | - | TGTGCCAGCAGCTTCAGCACCGGGGAGCTGTTTTTT | CASSFSTGELFF
TRBJ1-1 | TRBV30 | once | - | TGTGCCTGGAGCTGGGGGGAGATGAACACTGAAGCTTTCTTT | CAWSWGEMNTEAFF
TRBJ2-3 | TRBV10-1 | - | - | TGCGCCAGCAGTGAATCGGGGGTAGGCGCCACAGATACGCAGTATTTT | CASSESGVGATDTQYF
TRBJ2-3 | TRBV10-2 | - | - | TGCGCCAGCAGTGAGTTGGGGGTTGGCACAGATACGCAGTATTTT | CASSELGVGTDTQYF
TRBJ1-1 | TRBV21-1 | - | - | TGTGCCAGCTTGAGTATCGGAGTGGAGGGAAACACTGAAGCTTTCTTT | CASLSIGVEGNTEAFF
TRBJ1-2 | TRBV6-5 | once | - | TGTGCCAGCAGTTACTCGAGAACAGGGAGCGACACCTTC | CASSYSRTGSDTF
TRBJ1-5 | TRBV27 | - | - | TGTGCCAGCAGTTTATCGGGGGGGAACAATCAGCCCCAGCATTTT | CASSLSGGNNQPQHF
TRBJ2-2 | TRBV9 | - | TRBD1 | TGTGCCAGCAACTACAGACAGGGTGACACCGGGGAGCTGTTTTTT | CASNYRQGDTGELFF
TRBJ2-1 | TRBV27 | - | TRBD2 | TGTGCCAGCAGCCGTCTAGCGGGTAACAATGAGCAGTTCTTC | CASSRLAGNNEQFF
TRBJ2-5 | TRBV21-1 | - | - | TGTGCCAGCAGCAAAGGCCCGACTAGCGGGAGGGAGACCCAGTACTTC | CASSKGPTSGRETQYF
TRBJ2-1 | TRBV30 | - | - | TGTGCCTGGAGTATCGGGACGAGCTCCTACAATGAGCAGTTCTTC | CAWSIGTSSYNEQFF
TRBJ1-5 | TRBV30 | - | TRBD1 | TGTGCCTGGAGTGGCGACAGGGAGTATCAGCCCCAGCATTTT | CAWSGDREYQPQHF
TRBJ2-3 | TRBV7-9 | - | TRBD2 | TGTGCCAGCAGTTCAGTTCTAGCGGCCCAGATGAATACGCAGTATTTT | CASSSVLAAQMNTQYF
TRBJ2-3 | TRBV6-5 | - | TRBD2 | TGTGCCAGCAGTTCCCTTTCCGGGACTACCACAGATACGCAGTATTTT | CASSSLSGTTTDTQYF
TRBJ2-1 | TRBV6-5 | - | TRBD2 | TGTGCCAGCAGTTACTCGCGGACTAGCGGGAGCCATGAGCAGTTCTTC | CASSYSRTSGSHEQFF
TRBJ1-5 | TRBV19 | - | TRBD1 | TGTGCCAGTAACGACAGGGGCGATCAGCCCCAGCATTTT | CASNDRGDQPQHF
TRBJ2-7 | TRBV18 | - | - | TGTGCCAGCTCACCGGGGGGGGCTCCCTACGAGCAGTACTTC | CASSPGGAPYEQYF
TRBJ1-3 | TRBV30 | - | TRBD1 | TGTGCCTGGAGCTTAGACAGGGCTCCTGGAAACACCATATATTTT | CAWSLDRAPGNTIYF
TRBJ2-5 | TRBV28 | - | - | TGTGCCAGCAGTTTCTCGGGCAGGGGGAGGCAGACCCAGTACTTC | CASSFSGRGRQTQYF